The 29 T cell receptor beta chains below come from one sample, sequenced in a study of beta chain features in type 1 diabetes. Every isolated RNA sample was fully reverse transcribed, so sequencing captured expressed TCRB transcripts. Some clones are missing from TCRdb's copy, which holds only in-frame ones; the method was immunoSEQ multiplex PCR. The sample has some 150,000 clones, about 10% seen once; the top ten hold around 1.2%. The specimen was naive CD4+ T cells from blood. These TCRs come from a man younger than 35 in good health.

The chain is built from TRBV19 and TRBJ2-7, with D possibly matching TRBD1 (5 bases). Trimming cost V 4 bases and J 4 bases, with 11 bases left between them. Germline CDR1 and CDR2: LNHDA and SQIVND (reference sequence). This CDR3 has 13 amino acids. The CDR3: CASSKARAYEQYF. The CDR3, as DNA: TGTGCCAGTAGTAAGGCCAGGGCATACGAGCAGTACTTC. Full variable domain (remainder filled in from reference TRBV19 and TRBJ2-7): DGGITQSPKYLFRKEGQNVTLSCEQNLNHDAMYWYRQDPGQGLRLIYYSQIVNDFQKGDIAEGYSVSREKKESFPLTVTSAQKNPTAFYLCASSKARAYEQYFGPGTRLTVT.

About this clone itself: One junction end disagrees with the germline gene, perhaps due to a read error. The same CDR3 is also encoded by other DNA sequences in this sample. The chain employs TRBV10-3 and TRBJ2-3; 11 positions agree with TRBD2. Germline V CDR1 and CDR2: ENHRY, SYGVKD. The CDR3 length is 15 residues. CDR3 amino acids: CAIRVAGGPTDTQYF. In nucleotides, the CDR3 is TGTGCCATCAGGGTAGCGGGGGGGCCTACAGATACGCAGTACTTT.

This chain joins TRBV21-1 and TRBJ2-7; whether TRBD1, the table's D call, matches the DNA was not checked. TRBV21-1 represents a pseudogene. The CDR3 is 14 amino acids. DNA of the CDR3: TGTGCCAGCAGCGAGACCTGGACAGCCTACGAGCAGTACTTC. This translates into CASSETWTAYEQYF.

This sequence joins TRBV5-6 and TRBJ1-6; 9 nucleotides align to TRBD1. V gave up 4 bases and J gave up 7 bases; unmatched junction bases: 9. CDR3 length: 16 residues. Looked up from germline, CDR1 is SGHDT and CDR2 is YYEEEE. In nucleotides, the CDR3 is TGTGCCAGCAGCCCGGACAGGGGACGTTCCAATTCACCCCTCCACTTT. It specifies CASSPDRGRSNSPLHF.

This clone showed up just a few times. The chain joins TRBV7-9 to TRBJ2-5, with D possibly matching TRBD2 (6 bases). CDR3 length: 14 amino acids. V lost 2 bases, J lost 2 bases, and 9 bases lay in between. The germline V gene encodes CDR1 SEHNR and CDR2 FQNEAQ (reference sequence). CDR3 in amino acids: CASSLIGGQETQYF. The CDR3, as DNA: TGTGCCAGCAGCTTAATTGGGGGGCAAGAGACCCAGTACTTC.

This clone was picked up a small number of times. CDR3 DNA: TGTGCCAGCCGGTTTGTTACTAATGAAAAACTGTTTTTT. Translating it yields CASRFVTNEKLFF. The chain is built from TRBV19 and TRBJ1-4, with D unclear. In germline, CDR1 is LNHDA, CDR2 SQIVND (reference sequence). V lost 9 bases and J 2 bases, leaving 10 bases between the germline ends. This CDR3 has 13 residues.

The table lists this clone with a few counts. This chain joins TRBV2 and TRBJ2-1; 11 positions agree with TRBD2. J gave up 4 bases and V 6 bases, and 5 bases lay outside the gene matches. This CDR3 contains 15 residues. The germline V gene has CDR1 SNHLY and CDR2 FYNNEI. The CDR3 here is CASRMTSGAYNEQFF. The CDR3, as DNA: TGTGCCAGCAGGATGACTAGCGGGGCGTACAATGAGCAGTTCTTC.

V and J are TRBV29-1 and TRBJ2-2; D perhaps matches TRBD1 (7 bases). This CDR3 has 14 amino acids. Per germline, CDR1 SQVTM and CDR2 ANQGSEA. V shed 5 bases and J shed 5 bases, with 15 bases lying between them. CDR3 nucleotide sequence: TGCAGCGTTCAGGGGGAGGTGGGGACCGGGGAGCTGTTTTTT. This gives the protein CSVQGEVGTGELFF.

The rearrangement uses TRBV9 and TRBJ2-3, with 12 bases lining up with TRBD2. Germline V gene data show CDR1 as SGDLS and CDR2 as YYNGEE. The CDR3 has 14 amino acids. V shed 10 bases, J shed 2 bases, and the junction held 5 bases outside the gene matches. CDR3 coding DNA: TGTGCCTCCCGGACTAGCGGGGACACAGATACGCAGTATTTT. Protein: CASRTSGDTDTQYF.

Many counts were recorded for this clone. This rearrangement joins TRBV5-4 to TRBJ1-1; TRBD1 matches at 7 bases. CDR1 SGHNT and CDR2 YYREEE come from the germline V gene (reference sequence). With V trimmed by 4 bases and J by 5 bases, 8 bases remained unmatched. This CDR3 comprises 14 residues. The CDR3 loop is CASSPVTGRTEAFF. In DNA form, the CDR3 reads TGTGCCAGCAGCCCTGTGACAGGGCGGACTGAAGCTTTCTTT.

This clone was detected a few times. The chain couples TRBV7-2 to TRBJ1-2; the match to TRBD1 covers 9 bases. After removal of 6 bases from V and 6 bases from J, the junction contained 11 bases not matched to a gene. Germline V gene data show CDR1 as SGHTA and CDR2 as FQGNSA. This CDR3 has 15 amino acids. CDR3 amino acids: CASRKWTGAFDGYTF. The CDR3 nucleotides are TGTGCCAGCAGGAAATGGACAGGGGCGTTCGATGGCTACACCTTC.

The chain has TRBV5-1 and TRBJ2-1, with 7 bases aligning to TRBD2. CDR1 and CDR2 (germline): SGHRS, YFSETQ. The ends lost 5 bases at V and 5 bases at J; junction bases unmatched: 10. The length of the CDR3 is 15 residues. This CDR3 reads CASRGNWGGNNEQFF. The DNA of the CDR3 is TGCGCCAGCAGGGGGAATTGGGGGGGTAACAATGAGCAGTTCTTC.

V is TRBV27 and J is TRBJ2-5; the D gene is possibly TRBD1 (5 bases). This CDR3 spans 14 amino acids. V dropped 0 bases and J dropped 3 bases, with 8 bases sitting between them. The V gene's germline CDR1 is MNHEY and CDR2 SMNVEV (reference sequence). In nucleotides, the CDR3 is TGTGCCAGCAGTTTATCTTGGACAAAAGAGACCCAGTACTTC. It specifies CASSLSWTKETQYF.

V usage is TRBV10-3 and J usage is TRBJ2-2, with D perhaps matching TRBD1 (6 bases). V was pared by 2 bases and J by 5 bases, with 9 bases between. Germline V gene sequence: CDR1 ENHRY, CDR2 SYGVKD. The CDR3 length is 14 residues. DNA of the CDR3: TGTGCCATCAGTGAGGGACAGCGTACCGGGGAGCTGTTTTTT. Translation gives CAISEGQRTGELFF.

This clone was counted between two and nine times. This chain joins TRBV5-6 and TRBJ1-6, with no clear D. This CDR3 region has 12 residues. V lost 1 base to trimming and J lost 12 bases, with 8 bases between them. Germline assignment: CDR1 SGHDT and CDR2 YYEEEE. CDR3 coding DNA: TGTGCCAGCAGCTTGAGTTCTAGACCCCTCCACTTT. It yields the protein CASSLSSRPLHF.

The chain is built from TRBV6-1 and TRBJ1-3; TRBD1 agrees at 9 bases. CDR3 length equals 15 residues. Unmatched junction bases numbered 2, after V lost 5 bases and J lost 0 bases. The germline V gene encodes CDR1 MNHNS and CDR2 SASEGT. The CDR3 loop is CASSQTGGSGNTIYF. The CDR3, as DNA: TGTGCCAGCAGTCAGACAGGGGGCTCTGGAAACACCATATATTTT.

The chain has TRBV25-1 and TRBJ2-3, with 8 bases identical to TRBD2. From germline, CDR1 is MGHDK and CDR2 SYGVNS. The CDR3 contains 16 residues. Trimming at V came to 7 bases and at J to 1 base, leaving 10 bases not matched to a gene. CDR3 loop: CASKPVRGAGTDTQYF. CDR3 DNA: TGTGCCAGCAAACCGGTGCGGGGGGCGGGCACAGATACGCAGTATTTT. Based on the CDR3 plus reference TRBV25-1 and TRBJ2-3, the full variable domain is EADIYQTPRYLVIGTGKKITLECSQTMGHDKMYWYQQDPGMELHLIHYSYGVNSTEKGDLSSESTVSRIRTEHFPLTLESARPSHTSQYLCASKPVRGAGTDTQYFGPGTRLTVL.

Only one count was recorded for this clone. This rearrangement joins TRBV5-6 to TRBJ2-3, with D possibly matching TRBD2 (6 bases). The V and J ends lost 4 bases and 3 bases respectively, with 15 bases between them. The V gene's germline CDR1 is SGHDT and CDR2 YYEEEE. This CDR3 has 15 amino acids. The CDR3 DNA reads as TGTGCCAGCAGCGCCCAGGGAGGTGTAACAGATACGCAGTATTTT. This translates into CASSAQGGVTDTQYF. Full variable domain (rest looked up from reference TRBV5-6 and TRBJ2-3): DAGVTQSPTHLIKTRGQQVTLRCSPKSGHDTVSWYQQALGQGPQFIFQYYEEEERQRGNFPDRFSGHQFPNYSSELNVNALLLGDSALYLCASSAQGGVTDTQYFGPGTRLTVL.

The rearrangement joins TRBV19 to TRBJ2-7, with 9 positions matching TRBD1. The ends lost 10 bases at V and 2 bases at J; junction bases unmatched: 3. CDR1 and CDR2 from the germline V gene are LNHDA and SQIVND (reference sequence). This CDR3 contains 12 residues. This chain's CDR3 is CATGTGTYEQYF. DNA of the CDR3: TGTGCCACAGGGACAGGGACCTACGAGCAGTACTTC.

The J gene is TRBJ1-6, the V gene TRBV30; D is uncertain. V gave up 3 bases and J gave up 9 bases, with 15 bases separating them. This CDR3 is built from 14 residues. From germline, CDR1 is GTSNPN and CDR2 SVGIG (reference sequence). CDR3 DNA: TGTGCCTGGAGCGCACCTCTACTTAGTTCACCCCTCCACTTT. Its protein product is CAWSAPLLSSPLHF.

J is TRBJ2-3 and V is TRBV25-1; 11 nucleotides match TRBD1. The CDR3 has 14 amino acids. Germline V gene data show CDR1 as MGHDK and CDR2 as SYGVNS. The trim removed 6 bases at V and 9 bases at J, leaving 8 bases unmatched. As DNA, the CDR3 is TGTGCCAGCAGACGGACAGGGGGCGTAGAGACGCAGTATTTT. The encoded protein is CASRRTGGVETQYF.

J is TRBJ1-1 and V is TRBV18; 7 nucleotides align to TRBD1. This CDR3 is 12 amino acids long. Germline V gene sequence: CDR1 KGHSH, CDR2 LQKENI. Trimming took 5 bases from V and 10 from J; bases not matched to a gene: 7. CDR3 amino acids: CASSKLTGAAFF. DNA of the CDR3: TGTGCCAGCTCAAAACTAACAGGGGCAGCTTTCTTT. Full variable domain (outside the CDR3, taken from reference TRBV18 and TRBJ1-1): NAGVMQNPRHLVRRRGQEARLRCSPMKGHSHVYWYRQLPEEGLKFMVYLQKENIIDESGMPKERFSAEFPKEGPSILRIQQVVRGDSAAYFCASSKLTGAAFFGQGTRLTVV.

The genes are TRBV5-6 and TRBJ2-3, with TRBD2 as a possible D gene (5 bases). The CDR3 runs 16 residues. In germline, CDR1 is SGHDT, CDR2 YYEEEE. Trimming left V 0 bases short and J 3 bases short, with 14 bases between. CDR3 residues: CASSLVGARTTDTQYF. The CDR3 DNA is TGTGCCAGCAGCTTGGTCGGTGCGCGGACTACAGATACGCAGTATTTT.

The V gene is TRBV5-1, the J gene TRBJ2-7; 7 positions agree with TRBD1. Germline lookup yields CDR1 SGHRS and CDR2 YFSETQ. The CDR3 length is 13 residues. Trimming took 4 bases from V and 5 from J; bases not matched to a gene: 6. CDR3 protein: CASSRTGLNEQYF. CDR3 coding DNA: TGCGCCAGCAGCAGGACAGGTCTAAACGAGCAGTACTTC.

In regard to this clone: At the DNA level, this CDR3 is encoded by other sequences in the same sample as well. The chain couples TRBV7-2 to TRBJ2-7; D call uncertain. Trimming removed 1 base from V and 0 bases from J, with 7 bases in between. This CDR3 comprises 14 residues. Germline V gives CDR1 SGHTA, CDR2 FQGNSA. In DNA, the CDR3 is TGTGCCAGCAGCTTAGAGACGGGCTCCTACGAGCAGTACTTC. Protein product: CASSLETGSYEQYF.

The CDR3 DNA reads TGTGCCAGCAGTTCCCGACTAGCGGCACTCCAAGAGACCCAGTACTTC. Its protein is CASSSRLAALQETQYF. The chain recombines TRBV6-5 with TRBJ2-5; 9 nucleotides agree with TRBD2. The CDR3 sequence is 16 residues long. Germline CDR1 reads MNHEY; CDR2 reads SVGAGI. The V segment lost 4 bases and the J segment 1 base; nucleotides outside the gene matches: 7.

The V gene is TRBV6-1, the J gene TRBJ1-4; a possible D gene is TRBD1 (6 bases). The V end lost 5 bases, the J end lost 0 bases, and 10 bases lay between the germline ends. The CDR3 has 15 amino acids. Germline CDR1 reads MNHNS; CDR2 reads SASEGT. DNA for the CDR3: TGTGCCAGCAGTACTTCAGGGGCAACTAATGAAAAACTGTTTTTT. Its protein is CASSTSGATNEKLFF.

V usage is TRBV7-6 and J usage is TRBJ2-7, with 10 bases lining up with TRBD2. This CDR3 has 18 residues. V gave up 1 base and J gave up 0 bases; unmatched junction bases: 9. Germline lookup yields CDR1 SGHVS and CDR2 FNYEAQ. The CDR3 sequence: CASSLGMYSGGLSYEQYF. Written as DNA, the CDR3 is TGTGCCAGCAGCTTAGGGATGTATAGCGGGGGGCTCTCCTACGAGCAGTACTTC.

DNA for the CDR3: TGTGCCAGCAGCGTAGGGTCTAGTAGCACAGATACGCAGTATTTT. Its protein is CASSVGSSSTDTQYF. The V and J genes are TRBV9 and TRBJ2-3; D remains unclear. Germline lookup yields CDR1 SGDLS and CDR2 YYNGEE. The CDR3 covers 15 residues. Trimming removed 0 bases at V and 0 bases at J, with 8 bases between.